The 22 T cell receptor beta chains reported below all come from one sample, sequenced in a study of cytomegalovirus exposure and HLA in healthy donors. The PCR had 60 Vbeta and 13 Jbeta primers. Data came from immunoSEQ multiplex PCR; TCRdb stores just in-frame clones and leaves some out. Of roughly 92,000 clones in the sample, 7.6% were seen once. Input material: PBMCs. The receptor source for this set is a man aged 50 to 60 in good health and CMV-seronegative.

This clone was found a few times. In DNA, the CDR3 is TGTGCCAGCAGTGTTAATCGAGGGGGGGAGGGCAACTATGGCTACACCTTC. Protein sequence: CASSVNRGGEGNYGYTF. This chain links TRBV2 with TRBJ1-2, with D maybe TRBD1 (6 bases). Germline-derived CDR1 and CDR2 are SNHLY and FYNNEI. V was clipped by 4 bases and J by 2 bases, with 20 bases between them. The CDR3 loop spans 17 amino acids.

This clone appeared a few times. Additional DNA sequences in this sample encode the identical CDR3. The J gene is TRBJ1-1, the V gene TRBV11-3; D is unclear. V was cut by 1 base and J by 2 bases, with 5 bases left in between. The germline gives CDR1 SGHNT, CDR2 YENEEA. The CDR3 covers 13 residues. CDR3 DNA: TGTGCCAGCAGCTTAGGAGGAAACACTGAAGCTTTCTTT. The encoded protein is CASSLGGNTEAFF.

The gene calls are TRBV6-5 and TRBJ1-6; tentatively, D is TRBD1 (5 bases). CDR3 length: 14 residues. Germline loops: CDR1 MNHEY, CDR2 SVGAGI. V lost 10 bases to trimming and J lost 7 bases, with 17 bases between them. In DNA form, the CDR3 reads TGTGCCACCCGCGGCCTAGGGGAAAATTCACCCCTCCACTTT. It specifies CATRGLGENSPLHF.

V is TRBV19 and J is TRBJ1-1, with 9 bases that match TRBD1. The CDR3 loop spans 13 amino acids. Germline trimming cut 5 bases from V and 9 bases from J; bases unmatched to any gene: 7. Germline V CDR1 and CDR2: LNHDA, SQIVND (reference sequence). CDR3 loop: CASSQGQGLKAFF. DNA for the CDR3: TGTGCCAGTAGTCAGGGACAGGGTTTGAAAGCTTTCTTT.

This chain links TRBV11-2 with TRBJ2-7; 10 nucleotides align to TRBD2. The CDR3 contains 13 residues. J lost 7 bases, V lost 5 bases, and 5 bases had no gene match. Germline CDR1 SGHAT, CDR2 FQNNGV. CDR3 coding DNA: TGTGCCAGCAGCCCAGCACTAGCGGGGGAGCAGTACTTC. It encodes CASSPALAGEQYF. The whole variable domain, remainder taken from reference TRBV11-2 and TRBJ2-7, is EAGVAQSPRYKIIEKRQSVAFWCNPISGHATLYWYQQILGQGPKLLIQFQNNGVVDDSQLPKDRFSAERLKGVDSTLKIQPAKLEDSAVYLCASSPALAGEQYFGPGTRLTVT.

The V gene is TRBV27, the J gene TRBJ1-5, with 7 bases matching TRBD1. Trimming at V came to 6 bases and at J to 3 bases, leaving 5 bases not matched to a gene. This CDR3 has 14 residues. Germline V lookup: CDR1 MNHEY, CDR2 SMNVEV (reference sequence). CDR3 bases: TGTGCCAGCAGGCAGACAGGGCTCAATCAGCCCCAGCATTTT. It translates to CASRQTGLNQPQHF.

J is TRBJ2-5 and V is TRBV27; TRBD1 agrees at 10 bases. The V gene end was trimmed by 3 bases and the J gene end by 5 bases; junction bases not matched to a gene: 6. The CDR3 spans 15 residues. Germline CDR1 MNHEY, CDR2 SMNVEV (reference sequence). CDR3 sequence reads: CASSFGQGGSETQYF. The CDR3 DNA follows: TGTGCCAGCAGTTTCGGACAGGGGGGTTCGGAGACCCAGTACTTC.

CDR3 protein: CASAPDRGLNEQYF. The CDR3 DNA reads TGTGCCAGCGCCCCTGACAGGGGACTGAACGAGCAGTACTTC. The chain employs TRBV6-1 and TRBJ2-7; 8 nucleotides align to TRBD1. V lost 8 bases and J lost 5; bases outside the gene matches: 11. The CDR3 runs 14 residues. Germline V gene lookup returns CDR1 MNHNS and CDR2 SASEGT.

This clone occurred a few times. CDR3 in DNA: TGTGCCAGTAGTATAGACAGGGGGCGTGGGACTGAAGCTTTCTTT. This sequence encodes CASSIDRGRGTEAFF. J is TRBJ1-1 and V is TRBV19; TRBD1 matches 8 bases. Germline V gene data show CDR1 as LNHDA and CDR2 as SQIVND (reference sequence). CDR3 length equals 15 residues. Trimming removed 0 bases from V and 5 bases from J; junction bases left unmatched: 5.

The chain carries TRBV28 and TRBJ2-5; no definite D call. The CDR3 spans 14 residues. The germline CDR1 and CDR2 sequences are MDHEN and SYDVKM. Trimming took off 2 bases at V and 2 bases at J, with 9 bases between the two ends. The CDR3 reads CASSLSVSQETQYF. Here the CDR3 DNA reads TGTGCCAGCAGTTTAAGCGTCAGTCAAGAGACCCAGTACTTC.

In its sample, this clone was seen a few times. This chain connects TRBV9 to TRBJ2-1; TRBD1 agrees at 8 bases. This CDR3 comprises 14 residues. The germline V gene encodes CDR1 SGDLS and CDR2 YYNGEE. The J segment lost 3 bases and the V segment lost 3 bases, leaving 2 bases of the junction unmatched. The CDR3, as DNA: TGTGCCAGCAGCGCCACAGGGGGCTACAATGAGCAGTTCTTC. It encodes CASSATGGYNEQFF.

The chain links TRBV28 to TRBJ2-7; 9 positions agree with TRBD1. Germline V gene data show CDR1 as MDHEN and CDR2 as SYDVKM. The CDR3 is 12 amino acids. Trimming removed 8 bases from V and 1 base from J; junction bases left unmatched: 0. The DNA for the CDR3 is TGTGCCAGCGGACAGGGGTCCTACGAGCAGTACTTC. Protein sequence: CASGQGSYEQYF.

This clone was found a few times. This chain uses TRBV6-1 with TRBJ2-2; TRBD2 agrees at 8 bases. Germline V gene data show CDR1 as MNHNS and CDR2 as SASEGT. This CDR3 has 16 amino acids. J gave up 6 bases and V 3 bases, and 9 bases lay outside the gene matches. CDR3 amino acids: CASSDLAGIRSGELFF. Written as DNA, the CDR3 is TGTGCCAGCAGTGATTTAGCGGGGATTAGGTCCGGGGAGCTGTTTTTT.

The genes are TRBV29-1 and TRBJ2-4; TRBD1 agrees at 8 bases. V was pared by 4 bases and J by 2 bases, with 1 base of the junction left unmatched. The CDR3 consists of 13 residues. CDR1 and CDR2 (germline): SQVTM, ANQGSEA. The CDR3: CSVGTGSKNIQYF. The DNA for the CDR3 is TGCAGCGTTGGGACAGGGTCCAAAAACATTCAGTACTTC.

In nucleotides, the CDR3 is TGTGCCAGCAGTGTTAATAGCAATCAGCCCCAGCATTTT. It translates to CASSVNSNQPQHF. V and J are TRBV6-1 and TRBJ1-5; D remains unclear. Germline V gene sequence: CDR1 MNHNS, CDR2 SASEGT. V was cut by 4 bases and J by 0 bases, with 4 bases left in between. CDR3 length: 13 amino acids.

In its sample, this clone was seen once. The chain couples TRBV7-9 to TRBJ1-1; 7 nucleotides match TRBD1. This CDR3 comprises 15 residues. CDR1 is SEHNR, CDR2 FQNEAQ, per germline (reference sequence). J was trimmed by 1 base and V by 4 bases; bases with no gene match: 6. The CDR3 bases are TGTGCCAGCAGCTCAAACAGGGGCACGAACACTGAAGCTTTCTTT. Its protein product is CASSSNRGTNTEAFF. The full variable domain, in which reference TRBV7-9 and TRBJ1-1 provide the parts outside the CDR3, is DTGVSQNPRHKITKRGQNVTFRCDPISEHNRLYWYRQTLGQGPEFLTYFQNEAQLEKSRLLSDRFSAERPKGSFSTLEIQRTEQGDSAMYLCASSSNRGTNTEAFFGQGTRLTVV.

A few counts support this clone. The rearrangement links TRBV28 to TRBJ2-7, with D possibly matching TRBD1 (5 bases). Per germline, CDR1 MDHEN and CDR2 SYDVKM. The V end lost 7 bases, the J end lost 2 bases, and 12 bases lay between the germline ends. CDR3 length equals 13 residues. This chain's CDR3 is CASTKRGPYEQYF. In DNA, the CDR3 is TGTGCCAGCACTAAAAGGGGCCCCTACGAGCAGTACTTC.

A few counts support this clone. The CDR3 spells CASSLEFRQGAGQPQHF. CDR3 nucleotide sequence: TGTGCCAGCAGCTTAGAGTTTCGGCAGGGCGCAGGTCAGCCCCAGCATTTT. The chain employs TRBV7-2 and TRBJ1-5; D possibly corresponds to TRBD1 (5 bases). The germline V gene encodes CDR1 SGHTA and CDR2 FQGNSA. The V end lost 1 base, the J end lost 6 bases, and 19 bases lay between the germline ends. The CDR3 length is 17 residues.

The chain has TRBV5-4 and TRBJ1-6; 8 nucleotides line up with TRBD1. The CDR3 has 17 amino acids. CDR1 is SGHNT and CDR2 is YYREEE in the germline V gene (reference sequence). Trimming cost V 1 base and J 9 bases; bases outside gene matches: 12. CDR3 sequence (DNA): TGTGCCAGCAGCTTGAGGACAGGGACCTATGTCTTTTCACCCCTCCACTTT. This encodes CASSLRTGTYVFSPLHF.

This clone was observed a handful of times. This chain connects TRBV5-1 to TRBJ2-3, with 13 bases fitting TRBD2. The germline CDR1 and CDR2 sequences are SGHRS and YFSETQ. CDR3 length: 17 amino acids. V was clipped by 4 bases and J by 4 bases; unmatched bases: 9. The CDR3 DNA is TGCGCCAGCAGCAAGACTACTAGCGGGGGGGCCCCAGATACGCAGTATTTT. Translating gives CASSKTTSGGAPDTQYF.

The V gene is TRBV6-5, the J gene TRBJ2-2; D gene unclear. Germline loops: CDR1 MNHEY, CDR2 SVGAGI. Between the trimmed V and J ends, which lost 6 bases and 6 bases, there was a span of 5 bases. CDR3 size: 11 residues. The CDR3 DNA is TGTGCCAGCAGGTCTTCCGGGGAGCTGTTTTTT. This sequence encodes CASRSSGELFF.

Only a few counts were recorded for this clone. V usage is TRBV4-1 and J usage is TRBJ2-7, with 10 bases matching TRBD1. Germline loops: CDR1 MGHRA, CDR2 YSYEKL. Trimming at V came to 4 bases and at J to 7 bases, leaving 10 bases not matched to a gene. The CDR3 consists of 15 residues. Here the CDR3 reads CASSPGQGTITEQYF. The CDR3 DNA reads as TGCGCCAGCAGCCCGGGACAGGGGACAATCACAGAGCAGTACTTC.